This is a list of T cell receptor beta chains from one sample in a study of T cell changes during pregnancy in multiple sclerosis. TCRdb's table, derived via immunoSEQ multiplex PCR, lists solely in-frame clones and lacks some. The profile shows 65,000 to 85,000 clones, 94% of them singletons. Sequenced here: peripheral blood, sampled in the second trimester of pregnancy. The receptors originated from a female donor in good health, enrolled as a control in a pregnancy study. The CDR3 runs from the conserved cysteine through the conserved F or W. The D gene is left open where the match is weak. Size is stated for part of the rows, as once, few or many counts, or as a class when the clone is expanded.

clone_size	d_call	v_call	j_call	cdr3_nt	cdr3_aa
.	TRBD1	TRBV6-4	TRBJ2-3	TGTGCCAGCAGTGAACGGCAGGGGGACACAGATACGCAGTATTTT	CASSERQGDTDTQYF
.	.	TRBV5-8	TRBJ1-3	TGTGCCAGCAGCTGGACAGAACGGAACACCATATATTTT	CASSWTERNTIYF
.	TRBD2	TRBV14	TRBJ2-1	TGTGCCAGCAGCCTGACTAGCGGGGCCTGGGGTGAGCAGTTCTTC	CASSLTSGAWGEQFF
.	.	TRBV5-1	TRBJ2-3	TGCGCCAGCAGCTATGGACTCGCAACAGATACGCAGTATTTT	CASSYGLATDTQYF
once	TRBD1	TRBV18	TRBJ1-2	TGTGCCAGCTCACCGAGGGACAGCGACTATGGCTACACCTTC	CASSPRDSDYGYTF
.	.	TRBV19	TRBJ1-1	TGTGCCAGTGGAGTTCAGTGGGGCCTTGAAGCTTTCTTT	CASGVQWGLEAFF
.	TRBD1	TRBV5-1	TRBJ2-7	TGCGCCAGCAGCCGGGGACAGATTCGGTCCGAGCAGTACTTC	CASSRGQIRSEQYF
.	TRBD2	TRBV4-1	TRBJ2-7	TGCGCCAGCAGCCAAGATCAGGCCGGGAGGGCCGAGAGCTACGAGCAGTACTTC	CASSQDQAGRAESYEQYF
.	TRBD2	TRBV4-1	TRBJ2-7	TGCGCCAGCAGCCAAGTTGGCTGGCTAGCGGGAGCCTACGAGCAGTACTTC	CASSQVGWLAGAYEQYF
.	.	TRBV5-4	TRBJ1-1	TGTGCCAGCAGCTTAGTTACAGGGAACACTGAAGCTTTCTTT	CASSLVTGNTEAFF
.	.	TRBV10-3	TRBJ2-3	TGTGCCATCGCGGTGAACACCGGCACAGATACGCAGTATTTT	CAIAVNTGTDTQYF
once	TRBD2	TRBV4-2	TRBJ2-1	TGTGCCAGCAGCCTTGGGGCTAGCGGGATAGGCTATGAGCAGTTCTTC	CASSLGASGIGYEQFF
.	TRBD2	TRBV7-2	TRBJ2-1	TGTGCCAGCAGCTTAGGCGGGAGAACCTACAATGAGCAGTTCTTC	CASSLGGRTYNEQFF
.	TRBD1	TRBV19	TRBJ1-5	TGTGCCAGTACCAGGGGGCTTAATTACAATCAGCCCCAGCATTTT	CASTRGLNYNQPQHF
.	TRBD1	TRBV6-4	TRBJ1-5	TGTGCCAGCAGTGACCCGGGGCCCGGGACAGGGATATCTTGGGGCAATCAGCCCCAGCATTTT	CASSDPGPGTGISWGNQPQHF
once	.	TRBV5-6	TRBJ2-7	TGTGCCAGCAGCGGAGCCGGGAATGGGTTTTCGGGCGAGCAGTACTTC	CASSGAGNGFSGEQYF
.	.	TRBV7-2	TRBJ2-1	TGTGCCAGCAGCCTGGGGGCCGACAATGAGCAGTTCTTC	CASSLGADNEQFF
.	TRBD2	TRBV2	TRBJ2-3	TGTGCCAGCAGTGATGGGCTAGCGGGGGGCACAGATACGCAGTATTTT	CASSDGLAGGTDTQYF
.	.	TRBV5-1	TRBJ2-2	TGCGCCAGCAGCTTGGTAAGGACTGGAATCGCCGGGGAGCTGTTTTTT	CASSLVRTGIAGELFF
.	TRBD2	TRBV4-1	TRBJ2-7	TGCGCCAGCAGCCGTACGACTAGCGGGAATTCCTACGAGCAGTACTTC	CASSRTTSGNSYEQYF
.	TRBD2	TRBV7-9	TRBJ2-3	TGTGCCAGCAGCTTACCGTCTAGCGGGAGTACAGATACGCAGTATTTT	CASSLPSSGSTDTQYF
.	TRBD2	TRBV5-4	TRBJ2-5	TGTGCCAGCAGCCAGTCCGGACTAGCGATCCCCCAAGAGACCCAGTACTTC	CASSQSGLAIPQETQYF
.	.	TRBV5-1	TRBJ1-5	TGCGCCAGCAGCTTCAAAGGGGGGGCATGGTGTCAGCCCCAGCATTTT	CASSFKGGAWCQPQHF
.	TRBD1	TRBV7-2	TRBJ1-5	TGTGCCAGCAACCCACCCGGGACAGGGCAGCCCCAGCATTTT	CASNPPGTGQPQHF
.	.	TRBV2	TRBJ2-2	TGTGCCAGCAATTACAGGGACAACACCGGGGAGCTGTTTTTT	CASNYRDNTGELFF
.	.	TRBV4-2	TRBJ2-6	TGTGCCAGCAGCCAAAGCGATCGTAGCTCTGGGGCCAACGTCCTGACTTTC	CASSQSDRSSGANVLTF
.	TRBD2	TRBV5-1	TRBJ2-7	TGCGCCAGCAGCAGCGGGACTAGCGGGAGGGAAGCCTACGAGCAGTACTTC	CASSSGTSGREAYEQYF
once	TRBD1	TRBV2	TRBJ2-7	TGTGCCAGCAGTGAAGAGGACAGGGGTCCCTACGAGCAGTACTTC	CASSEEDRGPYEQYF
.	TRBD1	TRBV5-4	TRBJ1-2	TGTGCCAGCAGCGGGGGACAGGGGGGGCATGGCTACACCTTC	CASSGGQGGHGYTF
.	TRBD2	TRBV11-1	TRBJ2-5	TGTGCCAGCAGCCCGTTCCCTAGCGGGCAAGAGACCCAGTACTTC	CASSPFPSGQETQYF
.	.	TRBV28	TRBJ2-6	TGTGCCAGCAGCCTTGACAGTTCCTCTGGGGCCAACGTCCTGACTTTC	CASSLDSSSGANVLTF
once	TRBD1	TRBV6-5	TRBJ1-2	TGTGCCAGCAGTTACGTGGCAGGGGGCGTCTATGGCTACACCTTC	CASSYVAGGVYGYTF
.	.	TRBV5-4	TRBJ2-5	TGTGCCAGCAGCTCCGGACAGTTCGAGACCCAGTACTTC	CASSSGQFETQYF
once	.	TRBV6-5	TRBJ2-1	TGTGCCAGCAGTTACGGCGGCCCCTACAATGAGCAGTTCTTC	CASSYGGPYNEQFF
.	TRBD1	TRBV6-1	TRBJ2-5	TGTGCCAGCAGTGAAATTCGGACAGGGGGCTCCGAGACCCAGTACTTC	CASSEIRTGGSETQYF
.	TRBD2	TRBV6-5	TRBJ2-1	TGTGCCAGCAGTTATGGGACTAGCCCCGTCTTC	CASSYGTSPVF
.	TRBD2	TRBV2	TRBJ2-5	TGTGCCAGCAGTGGGCTAGCGGGAGGAGAGACCCAGTACTTC	CASSGLAGGETQYF
.	.	TRBV30	TRBJ1-1	TGTGCCTGGAGTGTAGCCGGGAACACTGAAGCTTTCTTT	CAWSVAGNTEAFF
.	.	TRBV13	TRBJ2-2	TGTGCCAGCAGCTTAGGGAGGGTACGGAAAACCGGGGAGCTGTTTTTT	CASSLGRVRKTGELFF
.	.	TRBV5-1	TRBJ2-7	TGCGCCAGCAGCTTGGGCAGGGGAGGGCTCTACGAGCAGTACTTC	CASSLGRGGLYEQYF
.	TRBD1	TRBV6-1	TRBJ1-5	TGTGCCAGCAGCCCTGGACAGGTGTTCAATCAGCCCCAGCATTTT	CASSPGQVFNQPQHF
.	TRBD2	TRBV27	TRBJ2-2	TGTGCCAGCAGTGGCGGACTAGCTGGGACCGGGGAGCTGTTTTTT	CASSGGLAGTGELFF
.	.	TRBV5-4	TRBJ2-1	TGTGCCAGCAGCCCCGGACAACGTCGCCATGAGCAGTTCTTC	CASSPGQRRHEQFF
.	.	TRBV19	TRBJ1-4	TGTGCCAGTAGTATCCCTAGTGGTAATGAAAAACTGTTTTTT	CASSIPSGNEKLFF
.	TRBD2	TRBV5-4	TRBJ2-7	TGTGCCAGCAGTACTCCGGGGTCTGGGGCGGGAGTGGTACACGAGCAGTACTTC	CASSTPGSGAGVVHEQYF
.	.	TRBV28	TRBJ2-6	TGTGCCAGCAACCAGGGGTATCACCTCTCTGGGGCCAACGTCCTGACTTTC	CASNQGYHLSGANVLTF
.	.	TRBV11-3	TRBJ2-6	TGTGCCAGCAGCCTACTTGATGGGCTAGCGCCCAGCTCTGGGGCCAACGTCCTGACTTTC	CASSLLDGLAPSSGANVLTF